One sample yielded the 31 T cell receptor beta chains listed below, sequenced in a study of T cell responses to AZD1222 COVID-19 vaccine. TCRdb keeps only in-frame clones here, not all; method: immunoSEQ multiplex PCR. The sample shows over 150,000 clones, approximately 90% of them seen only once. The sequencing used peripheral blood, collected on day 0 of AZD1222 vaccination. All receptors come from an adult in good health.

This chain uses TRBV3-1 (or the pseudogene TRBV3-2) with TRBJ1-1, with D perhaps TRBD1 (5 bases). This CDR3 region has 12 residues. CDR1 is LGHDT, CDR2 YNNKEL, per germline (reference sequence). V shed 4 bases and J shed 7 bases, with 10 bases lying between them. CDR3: CASSPSGGEAFF. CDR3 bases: TGTGCCAGCAGCCCCTCTGGGGGTGAAGCTTTCTTT.

CDR3 in DNA: TGCGCCAGCAGTCAAAAATCGGGGGCCATGAACACTGAAGCTTTCTTT. Translation gives CASSQKSGAMNTEAFF. V usage is TRBV23-1 and J usage is TRBJ1-1; possible D gene TRBD1, 6 bases. TRBV23-1 qualifies as an ORF whose function is uncertain. CDR3 size: 16 residues. The V gene lost 2 bases and the J gene lost 0 bases, with 13 bases spanning the gap.

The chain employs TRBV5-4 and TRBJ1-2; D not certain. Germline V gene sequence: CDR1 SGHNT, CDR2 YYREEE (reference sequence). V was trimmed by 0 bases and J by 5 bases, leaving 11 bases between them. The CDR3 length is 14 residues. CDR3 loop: CASSLEAALYGYTF. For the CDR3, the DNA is TGTGCCAGCAGCTTGGAGGCAGCCCTGTATGGCTACACCTTC.

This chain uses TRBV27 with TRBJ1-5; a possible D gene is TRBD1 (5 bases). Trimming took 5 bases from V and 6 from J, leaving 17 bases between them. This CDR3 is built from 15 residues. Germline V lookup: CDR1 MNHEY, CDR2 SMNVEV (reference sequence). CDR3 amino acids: CASSVDVHRGQPQHF. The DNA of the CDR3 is TGTGCCAGCAGTGTCGATGTACATAGGGGTCAGCCCCAGCATTTT.

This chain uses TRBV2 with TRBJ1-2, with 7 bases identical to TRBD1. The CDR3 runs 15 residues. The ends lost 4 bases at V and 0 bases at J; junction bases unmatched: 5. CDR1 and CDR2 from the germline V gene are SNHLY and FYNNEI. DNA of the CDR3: TGTGCCAGCAGTGCTGCACAGGGGCCTAACTATGGCTACACCTTC. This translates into CASSAAQGPNYGYTF.

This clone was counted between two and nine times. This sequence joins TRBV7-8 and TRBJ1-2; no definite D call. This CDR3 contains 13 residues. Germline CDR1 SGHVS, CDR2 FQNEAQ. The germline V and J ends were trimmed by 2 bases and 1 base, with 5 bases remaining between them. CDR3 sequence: CASSLLVNYGYTF. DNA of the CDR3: TGTGCCAGCAGCTTATTAGTTAACTATGGCTACACCTTC.

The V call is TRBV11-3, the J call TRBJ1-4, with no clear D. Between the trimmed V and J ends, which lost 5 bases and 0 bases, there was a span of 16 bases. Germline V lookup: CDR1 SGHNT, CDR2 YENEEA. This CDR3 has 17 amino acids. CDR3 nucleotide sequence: TGTGCCAGCAGCACGCGACGGCCTCTCCCAACTAATGAAAAACTGTTTTTT. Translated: CASSTRRPLPTNEKLFF.

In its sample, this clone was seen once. CDR3 DNA sequence: TGTGCCAGCAGCTCCCGGGACAGCGATGGCTACACCTTC. Its protein is CASSSRDSDGYTF. The rearrangement uses TRBV7-3 and TRBJ1-2; TRBD1 matches at 7 bases. The V and J ends lost 4 bases and 6 bases, in that order; junction bases with no gene match: 5. The CDR3 has 13 residues. Germline V gene data show CDR1 as SGHTA and CDR2 as FQGTGA.

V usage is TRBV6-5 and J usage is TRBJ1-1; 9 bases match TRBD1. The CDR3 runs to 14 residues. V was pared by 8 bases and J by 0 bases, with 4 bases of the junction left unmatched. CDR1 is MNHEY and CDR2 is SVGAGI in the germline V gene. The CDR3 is CASGGQGLNTEAFF. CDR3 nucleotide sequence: TGTGCCAGCGGGGGACAGGGCCTGAACACTGAAGCTTTCTTT.

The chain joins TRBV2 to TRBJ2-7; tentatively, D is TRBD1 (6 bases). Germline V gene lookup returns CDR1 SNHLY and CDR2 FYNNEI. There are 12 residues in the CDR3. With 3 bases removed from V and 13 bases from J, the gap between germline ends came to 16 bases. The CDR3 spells CASSDPTGLAYF. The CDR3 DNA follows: TGTGCCAGCAGTGACCCGACAGGTTTGGCATACTTC.

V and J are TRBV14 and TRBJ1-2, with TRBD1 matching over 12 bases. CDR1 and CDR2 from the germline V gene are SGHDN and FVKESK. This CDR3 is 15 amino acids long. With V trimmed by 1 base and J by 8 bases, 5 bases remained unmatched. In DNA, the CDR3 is TGTGCCAGCAGCCAAGGGGACAGGGGGCAGAGGGGCTACACCTTC. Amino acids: CASSQGDRGQRGYTF.

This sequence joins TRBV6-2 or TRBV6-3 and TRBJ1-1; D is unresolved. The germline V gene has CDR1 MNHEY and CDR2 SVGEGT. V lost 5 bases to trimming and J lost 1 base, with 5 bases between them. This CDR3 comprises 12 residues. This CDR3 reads CASSTSNTEAFF. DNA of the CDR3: TGTGCCAGCAGTACCTCGAACACTGAAGCTTTCTTT.

Here the CDR3 reads CASSQVPESSYEQYF. CDR3 sequence (DNA): TGTGCCAGCAGCCAGGTTCCGGAGAGTTCCTACGAGCAGTACTTC. The V and J genes are TRBV3-1 (or the pseudogene TRBV3-2) and TRBJ2-7, with D uncertain. Germline CDR1 is LGHDT and CDR2 is YNNKEL (reference sequence). V shed 3 bases and J shed 1 base, with 13 bases lying between them. This CDR3 contains 15 residues.

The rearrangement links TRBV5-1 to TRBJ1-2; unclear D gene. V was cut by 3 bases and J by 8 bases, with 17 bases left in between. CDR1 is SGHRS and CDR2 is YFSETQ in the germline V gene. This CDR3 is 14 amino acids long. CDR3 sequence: CASSSPDGLEGYTF. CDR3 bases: TGCGCCAGCAGCTCCCCGGACGGACTGGAGGGCTACACCTTC.

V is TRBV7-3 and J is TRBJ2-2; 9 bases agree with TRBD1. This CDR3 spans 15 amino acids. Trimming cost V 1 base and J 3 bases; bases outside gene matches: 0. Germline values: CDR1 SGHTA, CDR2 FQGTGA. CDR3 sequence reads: CASSLNRGHTGELFF. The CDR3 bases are TGTGCCAGCAGCTTAAACAGGGGGCACACCGGGGAGCTGTTTTTT.

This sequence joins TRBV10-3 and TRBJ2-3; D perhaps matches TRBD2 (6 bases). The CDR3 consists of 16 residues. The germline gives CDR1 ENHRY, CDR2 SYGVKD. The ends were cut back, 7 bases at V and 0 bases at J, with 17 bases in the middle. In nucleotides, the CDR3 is TGTGCCATCAAACGGACTATCGGGCCTAGCACAGATACGCAGTATTTT. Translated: CAIKRTIGPSTDTQYF.

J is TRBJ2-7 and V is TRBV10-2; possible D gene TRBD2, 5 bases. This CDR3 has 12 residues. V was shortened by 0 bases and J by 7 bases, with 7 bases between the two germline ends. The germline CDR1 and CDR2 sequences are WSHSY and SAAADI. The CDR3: CASSESPGEQYF. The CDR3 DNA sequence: TGCGCCAGCAGTGAGTCGCCGGGGGAGCAGTACTTC.

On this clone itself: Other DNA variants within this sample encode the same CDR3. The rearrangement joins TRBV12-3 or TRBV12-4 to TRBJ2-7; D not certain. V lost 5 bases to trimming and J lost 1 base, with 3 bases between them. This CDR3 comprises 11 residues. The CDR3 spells CASSQSYEQYF. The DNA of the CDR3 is TGTGCCAGCAGTCAGTCCTACGAGCAGTACTTC.

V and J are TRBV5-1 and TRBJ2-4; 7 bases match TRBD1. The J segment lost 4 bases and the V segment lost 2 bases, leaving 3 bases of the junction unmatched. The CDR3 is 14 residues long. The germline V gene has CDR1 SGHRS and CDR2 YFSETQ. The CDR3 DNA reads TGCGCCAGCAGCTTTAGGGACAGAAAAAACATTCAGTACTTC. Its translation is CASSFRDRKNIQYF.

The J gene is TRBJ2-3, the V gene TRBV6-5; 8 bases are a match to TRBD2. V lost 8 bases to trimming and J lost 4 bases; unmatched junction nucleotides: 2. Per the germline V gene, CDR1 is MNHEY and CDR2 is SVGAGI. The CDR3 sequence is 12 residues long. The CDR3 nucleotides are TGTGCCAGCGGGCGGGGGGCAGATACGCAGTATTTT. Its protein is CASGRGADTQYF.

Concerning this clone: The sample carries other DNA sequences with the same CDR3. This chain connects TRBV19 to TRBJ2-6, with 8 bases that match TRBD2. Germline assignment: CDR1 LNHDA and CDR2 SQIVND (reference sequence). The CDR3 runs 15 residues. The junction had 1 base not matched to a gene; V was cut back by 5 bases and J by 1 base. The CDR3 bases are TGTGCCAGTAGTCCGGGGGGGTCTGGGGCCAACGTCCTGACTTTC. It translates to CASSPGGSGANVLTF.

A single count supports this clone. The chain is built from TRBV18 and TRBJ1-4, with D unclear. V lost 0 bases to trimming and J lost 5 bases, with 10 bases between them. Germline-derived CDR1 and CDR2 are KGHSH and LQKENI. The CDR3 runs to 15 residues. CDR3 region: CASSPPTGANEKLFF. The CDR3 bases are TGTGCCAGCTCACCACCGACGGGAGCAAATGAAAAACTGTTTTTT.

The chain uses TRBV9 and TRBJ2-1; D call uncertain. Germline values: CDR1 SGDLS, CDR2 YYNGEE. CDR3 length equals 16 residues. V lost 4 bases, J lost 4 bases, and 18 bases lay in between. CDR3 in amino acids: CASSLTDDPGYNEQFF. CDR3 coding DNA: TGTGCCAGCAGCTTGACGGACGACCCCGGGTACAATGAGCAGTTCTTC. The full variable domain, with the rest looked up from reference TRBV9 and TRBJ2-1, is DSGVTQTPKHLITATGQRVTLRCSPRSGDLSVYWYQQSLDQGLQFLIQYYNGEERAKGNILERFSAQQFPDLHSELNLSSLELGDSALYFCASSLTDDPGYNEQFFGPGTRLTVL.

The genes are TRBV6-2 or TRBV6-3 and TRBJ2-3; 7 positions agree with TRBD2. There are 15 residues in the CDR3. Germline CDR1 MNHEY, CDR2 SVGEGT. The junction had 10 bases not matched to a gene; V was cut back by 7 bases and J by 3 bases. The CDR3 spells CASTPGRGKTDTQYF. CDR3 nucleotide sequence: TGTGCCAGCACCCCGGGGAGGGGAAAAACAGATACGCAGTATTTT.

This CDR3 reads CASSAGGGRETQYF. The CDR3 bases are TGTGCCAGCAGCGCCGGAGGGGGACGGGAGACCCAGTACTTC. The rearrangement uses TRBV9 and TRBJ2-5; either TRBD1 or TRBD2 may fit D (6 bases each). The CDR3 extends over 14 amino acids. CDR1 is SGDLS and CDR2 is YYNGEE in the germline V gene. V was shortened by 3 bases and J by 5 bases, with 14 bases between the two germline ends.

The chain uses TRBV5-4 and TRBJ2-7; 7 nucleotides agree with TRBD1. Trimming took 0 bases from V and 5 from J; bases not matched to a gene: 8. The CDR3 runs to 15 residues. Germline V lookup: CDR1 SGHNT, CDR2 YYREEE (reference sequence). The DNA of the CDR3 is TGTGCCAGCAGCTTGGTGGAAGGGGGCGGTGACGAGCAGTACTTC. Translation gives CASSLVEGGGDEQYF.

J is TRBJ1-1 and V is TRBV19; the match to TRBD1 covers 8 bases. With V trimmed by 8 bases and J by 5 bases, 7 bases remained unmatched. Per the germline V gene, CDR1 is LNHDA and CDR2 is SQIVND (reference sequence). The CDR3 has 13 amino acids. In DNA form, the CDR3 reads TGTGCCAGTCGTACAGGGGGAGGTACTGAAGCTTTCTTT. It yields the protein CASRTGGGTEAFF.

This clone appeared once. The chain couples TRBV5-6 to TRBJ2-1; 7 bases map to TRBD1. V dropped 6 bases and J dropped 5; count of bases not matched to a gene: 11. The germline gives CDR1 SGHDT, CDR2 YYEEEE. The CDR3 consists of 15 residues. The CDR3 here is CASIRTGERNNEQFF. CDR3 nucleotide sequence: TGTGCCAGCATTCGGACAGGAGAGAGGAACAATGAGCAGTTCTTC.

The CDR3 sequence is CASSQDLAGGFTQYF. DNA for the CDR3: TGCGCCAGCAGCCAAGATCTAGCGGGGGGGTTTACGCAGTATTTT. The chain couples TRBV4-1 to TRBJ2-3, with TRBD2 identical over 12 bases. Germline values: CDR1 MGHRA, CDR2 YSYEKL. Unmatched junction bases numbered 3, after V lost 0 bases and J lost 8 bases. The CDR3 has 15 residues.

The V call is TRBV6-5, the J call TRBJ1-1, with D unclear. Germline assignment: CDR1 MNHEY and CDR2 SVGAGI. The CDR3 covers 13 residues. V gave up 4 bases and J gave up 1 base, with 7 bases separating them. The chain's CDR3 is CASSFTPNTEAFF. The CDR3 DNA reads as TGTGCCAGCAGTTTTACACCGAACACTGAAGCTTTCTTT.

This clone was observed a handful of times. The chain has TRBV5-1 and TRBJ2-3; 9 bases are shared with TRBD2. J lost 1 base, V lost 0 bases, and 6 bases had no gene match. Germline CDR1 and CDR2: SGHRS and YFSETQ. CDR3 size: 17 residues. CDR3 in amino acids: CASSLVPSGAGTDTQYF. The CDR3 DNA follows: TGCGCCAGCAGCTTGGTACCTAGCGGGGCTGGCACAGATACGCAGTATTTT. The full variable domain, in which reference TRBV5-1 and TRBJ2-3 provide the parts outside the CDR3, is KAGVTQTPRYLIKTRGQQVTLSCSPISGHRSVSWYQQTPGQGLQFLFEYFSETQRNKGNFPGRFSGRQFSNSRSEMNVSTLELGDSALYLCASSLVPSGAGTDTQYFGPGTRLTVL.